This is a list of T cell receptor beta chains from one sample in a study of shared clonotypes between healthy human individuals. Generated by immunoSEQ multiplex PCR, the TCRdb table keeps only in-frame clones and is missing some. The sample consists of 850,000 to 1,100,000 clones, roughly 80% of them appearing once. The sequencing sample was made of memory CD4+ T cells from PBMCs. The receptors shown here come from a man aged 18 to 30 in good health. Some clones in this sample may be carry-over from other donors' samples. The conserved cysteine and the conserved F or W are not part of the CDR3 here.

j_call: TRBJ1-5; v_call: TRBV16; cdr3_aa: ASSQSGGGLQPQH
j_call: TRBJ2-3; v_call: TRBV14; cdr3_aa: ASSQSGHPSTDTQY
j_call: TRBJ2-3; v_call: TRBV7-2; cdr3_aa: ASNVAGGADTQY
j_call: TRBJ2-3; v_call: TRBV30; cdr3_aa: AWSLAGGRPDTQY
j_call: TRBJ1-5; v_call: TRBV19; cdr3_aa: ASSIGQAFQPQH
j_call: TRBJ2-3; v_call: TRBV5-6; cdr3_aa: ASSRGLAGTDTQY
j_call: TRBJ2-3; v_call: TRBV28; cdr3_aa: ASRQALTDTQY
j_call: TRBJ1-2; v_call: TRBV5-1; cdr3_aa: ASGGSLYGYT
j_call: TRBJ2-5; v_call: TRBV7-2; cdr3_aa: ASSYTGTGETQY
j_call: TRBJ2-1; v_call: TRBV7-9; cdr3_aa: ASSLLPSGLSEQF
j_call: TRBJ2-2; v_call: TRBV7-2; cdr3_aa: ASNLLGNTGELF
j_call: TRBJ1-4; v_call: TRBV5-5; cdr3_aa: ASSSIPQGGTEKLF
j_call: TRBJ1-4; v_call: TRBV28; cdr3_aa: ASSAQGAANEKLF
j_call: TRBJ1-1; v_call: TRBV5-1; cdr3_aa: ASSSNTGLRTEAF
j_call: TRBJ2-1; v_call: TRBV11-3; cdr3_aa: ASSPQRTEQF
j_call: TRBJ1-1; v_call: TRBV6-1; cdr3_aa: ASKWAVDTEAF
j_call: TRBJ2-3; v_call: TRBV28; cdr3_aa: ASQDRVTDTQY
j_call: TRBJ2-5; v_call: TRBV28; cdr3_aa: ASRRTGSGETQY
j_call: TRBJ2-3; v_call: TRBV4-2; cdr3_aa: ASSQDPGTDTQY
j_call: TRBJ2-5; v_call: TRBV7-9; cdr3_aa: ASSPGTSGNGETQY
j_call: TRBJ2-7; v_call: TRBV5-6; cdr3_aa: ASSPHGGEPYEQY
j_call: TRBJ1-2; v_call: TRBV14; cdr3_aa: ASSQDLSNGYT
j_call: TRBJ2-2; v_call: TRBV18; cdr3_aa: ASSPSLGGVGELF
j_call: TRBJ2-1; v_call: TRBV11-3; cdr3_aa: ASSAGAHNEQF
j_call: TRBJ1-1; v_call: TRBV6-1; cdr3_aa: ASSDRGQNTEAF
j_call: TRBJ1-3; v_call: TRBV6-6; cdr3_aa: ASSYGEKIGNTIY
j_call: TRBJ2-7; v_call: TRBV5-1; cdr3_aa: ASSLGSRGGEQY
j_call: TRBJ2-1; v_call: TRBV4-2; cdr3_aa: ASSQVSGRDEQF
j_call: TRBJ1-2; v_call: TRBV6-5; cdr3_aa: ASSGPGRLLGYT
j_call: TRBJ2-3; v_call: TRBV11-3; cdr3_aa: ASSRGTSDSDTQY
j_call: TRBJ2-2; v_call: TRBV5-1; cdr3_aa: ASSSGGSAGELF
j_call: TRBJ2-2; v_call: TRBV7-9; cdr3_aa: ASSQIRQNTGELF
j_call: TRBJ1-4; v_call: TRBV28; cdr3_aa: ASSLGGYSEKLF
j_call: TRBJ2-3; v_call: TRBV6-6; cdr3_aa: ASSYGDSFFTDTQY
j_call: TRBJ2-5; v_call: TRBV11-2; cdr3_aa: ASSWGTSGRASKETQY
j_call: TRBJ1-2; v_call: TRBV6-6; cdr3_aa: ASSSGLHYGYT
j_call: TRBJ2-3; v_call: TRBV5-6; cdr3_aa: ASSLNLWGDTQY
j_call: TRBJ1-5; v_call: TRBV18; cdr3_aa: ASSRGGPNQPQH
j_call: TRBJ2-1; v_call: TRBV7-2; cdr3_aa: ASSLVAGPRSEQF
j_call: TRBJ2-7; v_call: TRBV7-8; cdr3_aa: ASSFLAGDTEQY